These 7 T cell receptor beta chains were all obtained from the same sample, sequenced in a study of brain T cells in children with intractable seizures. Sequencing used immunoSEQ multiplex PCR; TCRdb keeps in-frame clones, though not all of them. The table includes 70,000 to 85,000 clones, about 90% detected once. The source material was peripheral blood, sampled at surgery. These receptors came from a girl aged 2 to 9 with Rasmussen encephalitis and intractable seizures.

This clone was counted a single time. This chain uses TRBV11-2 with TRBJ2-3, with D possibly matching TRBD2 (5 bases). CDR3 length: 14 amino acids. The V gene's germline CDR1 is SGHAT and CDR2 FQNNGV. Trimming removed 5 bases at V and 3 bases at J, with 12 bases between. The CDR3 nucleotides are TGTGCCAGCAGCCCTTGGACTCTTACAGATACGCAGTATTTT. It codes for CASSPWTLTDTQYF.

This chain links TRBV4-1 with TRBJ2-1; D may be TRBD1 (5 bases). Trimming took off 4 bases at V and 3 bases at J, with 13 bases between the two ends. The CDR3 has 15 residues. Germline CDR1 reads MGHRA; CDR2 reads YSYEKL. Here the CDR3 DNA reads TGCGCCAGCAGCCTTATGTCGGACATCTACAATGAGCAGTTCTTC. Amino acids: CASSLMSDIYNEQFF.

The rearrangement uses TRBV5-5 and TRBJ2-1, with TRBD1 matching over 8 bases. The germline V gene encodes CDR1 SGHKS and CDR2 YYEKEE (reference sequence). Germline trimming cut 2 bases from V and 7 bases from J; bases unmatched to any gene: 2. The CDR3 extends over 13 amino acids. CDR3 sequence reads: CASSFQGANEQFF. The CDR3 DNA reads TGTGCCAGCAGCTTTCAGGGGGCTAATGAGCAGTTCTTC.

V is TRBV5-1 and J is TRBJ2-7; D is perhaps TRBD1 (5 bases). Per the germline V gene, CDR1 is SGHRS and CDR2 is YFSETQ. CDR3 size: 12 residues. V gave up 1 base and J gave up 5 bases, with 7 bases separating them. The CDR3 nucleotides are TGCGCCAGCAGCTTGATAGGGGACGAGCAGTACTTC. As protein: CASSLIGDEQYF.

This rearrangement joins TRBV2 to TRBJ2-2, with 7 bases that match TRBD1. The germline CDR1 and CDR2 sequences are SNHLY and FYNNEI. This CDR3 is built from 16 residues. Trimming took 5 bases from V and 2 from J; bases not matched to a gene: 8. Here the CDR3 reads CASSLLGTANTGELFF. CDR3 DNA: TGTGCCAGCAGTCTACTTGGGACAGCAAACACCGGGGAGCTGTTTTTT.

The CDR3 region is CASSEVNQPQHF. DNA of the CDR3: TGTGCCAGCAGTGAGGTTAACCAGCCCCAGCATTTT. The chain uses TRBV27 and TRBJ1-5, with unresolved D. V lost 5 bases and J lost 7, with 9 bases in between. Looked up from germline, CDR1 is MNHEY and CDR2 is SMNVEV (reference sequence). There are 12 residues in the CDR3.

The chain carries TRBV4-1 and TRBJ1-1; D might be TRBD1 (6 bases). The CDR3 extends over 14 amino acids. Germline V gene sequence: CDR1 MGHRA, CDR2 YSYEKL. V lost 4 bases to trimming and J lost 7 bases, with 16 bases between them. CDR3 DNA sequence: TGCGCCAGCAGCCTACTAAACAGGGTTGGTGAAGCTTTCTTT. Translated: CASSLLNRVGEAFF.